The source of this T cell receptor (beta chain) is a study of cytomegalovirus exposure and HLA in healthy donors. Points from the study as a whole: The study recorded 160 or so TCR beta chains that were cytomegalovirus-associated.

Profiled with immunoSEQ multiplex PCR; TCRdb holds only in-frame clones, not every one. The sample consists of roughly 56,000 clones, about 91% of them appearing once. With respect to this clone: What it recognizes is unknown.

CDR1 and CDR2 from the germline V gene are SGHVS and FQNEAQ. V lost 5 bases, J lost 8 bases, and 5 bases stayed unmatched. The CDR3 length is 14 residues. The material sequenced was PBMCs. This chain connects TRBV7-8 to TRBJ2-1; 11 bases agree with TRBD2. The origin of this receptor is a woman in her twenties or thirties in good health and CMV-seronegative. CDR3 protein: CASSPTSGSYEQFF. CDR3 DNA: TGTGCCAGCAGCCCTACTAGCGGGAGTTATGAGCAGTTCTTC.